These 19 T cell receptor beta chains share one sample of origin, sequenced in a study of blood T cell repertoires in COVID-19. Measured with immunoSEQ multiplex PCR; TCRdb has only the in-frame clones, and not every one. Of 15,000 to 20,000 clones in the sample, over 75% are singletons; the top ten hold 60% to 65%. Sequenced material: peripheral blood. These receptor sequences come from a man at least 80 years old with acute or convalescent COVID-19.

CDR3 DNA sequence: TGTGCCGGAATGACGGGAAGCTCCTACAATGAGCAGTTCTTC. This translates into CAGMTGSSYNEQFF. The rearrangement joins TRBV2 to TRBJ2-1, with TRBD2 as a possible D gene (5 bases). Germline V gene data show CDR1 as SNHLY and CDR2 as FYNNEI. The CDR3 sequence is 14 residues long. Trimming removed 11 bases from V and 0 bases from J, with 14 bases in between.

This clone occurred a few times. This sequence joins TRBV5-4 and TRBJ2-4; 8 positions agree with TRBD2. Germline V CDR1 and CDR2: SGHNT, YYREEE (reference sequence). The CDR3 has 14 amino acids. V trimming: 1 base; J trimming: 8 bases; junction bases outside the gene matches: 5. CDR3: CASSLRGGRDIQYF. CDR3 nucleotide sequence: TGTGCCAGCAGCTTGCGGGGGGGCCGAGACATTCAGTACTTC.

CDR3 in amino acids: CASSYPSRAGGSYNEQFF. The DNA for the CDR3 is TGTGCCAGCAGCTACCCGTCCCGGGCGGGGGGGTCTTACAATGAGCAGTTCTTC. The chain links TRBV7-8 to TRBJ2-1, with TRBD2 identical over 9 bases. V was clipped by 4 bases and J by 4 bases; unmatched bases: 14. Germline loops: CDR1 SGHVS, CDR2 FQNEAQ. This CDR3 is built from 18 residues.

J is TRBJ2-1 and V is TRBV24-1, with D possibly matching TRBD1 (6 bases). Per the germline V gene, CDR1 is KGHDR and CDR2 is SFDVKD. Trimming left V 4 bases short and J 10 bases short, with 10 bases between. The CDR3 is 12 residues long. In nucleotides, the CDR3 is TGTGCCACCAGTGAACCACAGGGAGAGCAGTTCTTC. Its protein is CATSEPQGEQFF.

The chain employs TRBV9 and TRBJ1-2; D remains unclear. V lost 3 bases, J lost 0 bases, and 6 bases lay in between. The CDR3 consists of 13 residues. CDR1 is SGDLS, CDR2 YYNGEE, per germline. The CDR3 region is CASSAVSNYGYTF. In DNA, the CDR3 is TGTGCCAGCAGCGCAGTTTCTAACTATGGCTACACCTTC.

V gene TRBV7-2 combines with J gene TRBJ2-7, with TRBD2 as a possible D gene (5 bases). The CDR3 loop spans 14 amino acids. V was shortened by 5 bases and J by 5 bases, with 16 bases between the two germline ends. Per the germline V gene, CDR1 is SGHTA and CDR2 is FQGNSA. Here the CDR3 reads CASSPRVGRDEQYF. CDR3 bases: TGTGCCAGCAGCCCCCGGGTAGGGCGGGACGAGCAGTACTTC.

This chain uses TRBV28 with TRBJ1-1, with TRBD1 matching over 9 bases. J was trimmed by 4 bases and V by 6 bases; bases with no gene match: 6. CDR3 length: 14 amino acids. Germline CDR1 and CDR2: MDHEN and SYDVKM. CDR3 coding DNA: TGTGCCAGCAGCTGGACAGGGGATGGCACTGAAGCTTTCTTT. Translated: CASSWTGDGTEAFF.

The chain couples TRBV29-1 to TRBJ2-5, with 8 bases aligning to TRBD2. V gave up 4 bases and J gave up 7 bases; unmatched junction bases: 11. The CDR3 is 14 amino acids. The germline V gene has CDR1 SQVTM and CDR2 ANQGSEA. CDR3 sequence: CSVAHGGAFGTQYF. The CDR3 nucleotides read TGCAGCGTTGCTCACGGGGGGGCCTTTGGGACCCAGTACTTC.

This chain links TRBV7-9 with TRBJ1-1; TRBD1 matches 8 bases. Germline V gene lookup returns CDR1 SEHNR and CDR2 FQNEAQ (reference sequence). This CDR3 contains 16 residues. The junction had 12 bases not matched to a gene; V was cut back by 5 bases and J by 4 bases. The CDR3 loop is CASSRPTGGGLTEAFF. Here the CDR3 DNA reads TGTGCCAGCAGCAGGCCCACAGGGGGGGGCCTCACTGAAGCTTTCTTT.

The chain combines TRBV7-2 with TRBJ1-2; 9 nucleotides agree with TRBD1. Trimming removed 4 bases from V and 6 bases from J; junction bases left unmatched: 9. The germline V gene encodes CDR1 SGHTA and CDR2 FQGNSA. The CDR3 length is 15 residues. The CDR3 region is CASSYRTGDKNGYTF. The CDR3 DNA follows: TGTGCCAGCAGCTACCGGACAGGGGATAAGAATGGCTACACCTTC.

In DNA form, the CDR3 reads TGTGCCAGCACGTTGTCGCCGGGACAAGGCTACGAGCAGTACTTC. As protein: CASTLSPGQGYEQYF. The gene calls are TRBV27 and TRBJ2-7; perhaps TRBD1 as D (6 bases). The V gene lost 7 bases and the J gene lost 3 bases, with 19 bases spanning the gap. This CDR3 region has 15 residues. Germline assignment: CDR1 MNHEY and CDR2 SMNVEV (reference sequence).

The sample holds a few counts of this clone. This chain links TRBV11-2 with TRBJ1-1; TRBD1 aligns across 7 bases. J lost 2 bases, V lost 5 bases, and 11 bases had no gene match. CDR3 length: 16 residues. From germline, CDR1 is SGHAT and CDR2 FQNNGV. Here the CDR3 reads CASSQTAGTVNTEAFF. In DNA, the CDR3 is TGTGCCAGCAGCCAGACCGCCGGGACAGTAAACACTGAAGCTTTCTTT.

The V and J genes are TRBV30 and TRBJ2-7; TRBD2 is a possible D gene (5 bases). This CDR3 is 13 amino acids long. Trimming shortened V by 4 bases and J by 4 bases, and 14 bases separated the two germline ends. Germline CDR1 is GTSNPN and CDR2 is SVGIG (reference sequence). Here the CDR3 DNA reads TGTGCCTGGACTAATCTCGGGGTTTACGAGCAGTACTTC. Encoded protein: CAWTNLGVYEQYF.

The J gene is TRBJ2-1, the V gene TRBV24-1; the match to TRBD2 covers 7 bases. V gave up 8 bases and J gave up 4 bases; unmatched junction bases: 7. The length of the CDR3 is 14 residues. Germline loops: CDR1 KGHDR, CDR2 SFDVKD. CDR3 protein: CATKAGVNYNEQFF. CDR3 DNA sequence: TGTGCCACCAAGGCGGGGGTTAATTACAATGAGCAGTTCTTC.

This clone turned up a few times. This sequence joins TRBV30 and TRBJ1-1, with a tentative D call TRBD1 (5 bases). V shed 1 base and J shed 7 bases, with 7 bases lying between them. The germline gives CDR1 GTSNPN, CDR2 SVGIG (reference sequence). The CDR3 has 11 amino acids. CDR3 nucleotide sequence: TGTGCCTGGAGTGCCCAGGGTGAAGCTTTCTTT. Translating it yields CAWSAQGEAFF.

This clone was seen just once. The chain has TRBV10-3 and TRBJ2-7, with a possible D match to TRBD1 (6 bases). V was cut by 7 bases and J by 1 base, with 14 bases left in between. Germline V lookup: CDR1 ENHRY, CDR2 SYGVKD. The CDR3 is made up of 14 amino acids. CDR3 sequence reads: CAINPAGASYEQYF. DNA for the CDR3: TGTGCCATCAATCCCGCAGGGGCGTCCTACGAGCAGTACTTC.

This CDR3 is CSYHQGQWGTDTQYF. CDR3 bases: TGCAGCTACCACCAGGGACAGTGGGGCACAGATACGCAGTATTTT. The V and J genes are TRBV29-1 and TRBJ2-3; 7 bases agree with TRBD1. The CDR3 extends over 15 amino acids. V was pared by 8 bases and J by 1 base, with 12 bases of the junction left unmatched. Germline V lookup: CDR1 SQVTM, CDR2 ANQGSEA.

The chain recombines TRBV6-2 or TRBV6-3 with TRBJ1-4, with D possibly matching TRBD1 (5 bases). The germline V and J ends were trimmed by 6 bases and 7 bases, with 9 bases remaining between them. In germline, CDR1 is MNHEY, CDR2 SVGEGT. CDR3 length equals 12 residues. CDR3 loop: CASSRTPEKLFF. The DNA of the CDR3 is TGTGCCAGCAGCCGGACACCTGAAAAACTGTTTTTT.

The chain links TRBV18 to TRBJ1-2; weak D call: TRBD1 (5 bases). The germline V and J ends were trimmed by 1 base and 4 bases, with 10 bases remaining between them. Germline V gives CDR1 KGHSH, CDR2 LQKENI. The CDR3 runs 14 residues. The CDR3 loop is CASSPLQELYGYTF. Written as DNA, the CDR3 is TGTGCCAGCTCACCACTACAGGAACTCTATGGCTACACCTTC. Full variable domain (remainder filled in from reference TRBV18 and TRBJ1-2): NAGVMQNPRHLVRRRGQEARLRCSPMKGHSHVYWYRQLPEEGLKFMVYLQKENIIDESGMPKERFSAEFPKEGPSILRIQQVVRGDSAAYFCASSPLQELYGYTFGSGTRLTVV.